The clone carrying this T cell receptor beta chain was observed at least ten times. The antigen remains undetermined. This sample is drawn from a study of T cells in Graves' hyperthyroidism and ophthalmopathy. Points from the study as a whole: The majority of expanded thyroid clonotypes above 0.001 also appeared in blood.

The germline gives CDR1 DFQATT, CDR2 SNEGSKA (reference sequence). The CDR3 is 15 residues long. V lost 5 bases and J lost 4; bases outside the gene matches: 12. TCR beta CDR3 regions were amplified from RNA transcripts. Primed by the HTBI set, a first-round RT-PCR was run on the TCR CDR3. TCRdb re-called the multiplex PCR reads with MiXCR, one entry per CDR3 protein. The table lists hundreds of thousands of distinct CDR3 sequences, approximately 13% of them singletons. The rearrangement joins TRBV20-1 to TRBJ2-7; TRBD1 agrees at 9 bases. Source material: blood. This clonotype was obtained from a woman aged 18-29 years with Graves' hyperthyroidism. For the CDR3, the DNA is TGCAGTGCTGAGGGGGCGGACAGGGGCTTTTACGAGCAGTACTTC. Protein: CSAEGADRGFYEQYF.